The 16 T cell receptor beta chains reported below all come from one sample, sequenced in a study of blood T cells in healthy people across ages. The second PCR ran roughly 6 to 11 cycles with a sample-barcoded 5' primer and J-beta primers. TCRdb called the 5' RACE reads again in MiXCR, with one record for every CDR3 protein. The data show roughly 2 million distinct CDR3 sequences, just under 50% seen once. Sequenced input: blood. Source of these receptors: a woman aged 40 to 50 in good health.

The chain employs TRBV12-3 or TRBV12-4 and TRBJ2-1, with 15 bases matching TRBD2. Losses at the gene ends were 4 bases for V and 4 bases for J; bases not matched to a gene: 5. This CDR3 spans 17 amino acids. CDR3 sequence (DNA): TGTGCCAGCAGTTCCGGACTAGCGGGGGGGCGGTACAATGAGCAGTTCTTC. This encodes CASSSGLAGGRYNEQFF.

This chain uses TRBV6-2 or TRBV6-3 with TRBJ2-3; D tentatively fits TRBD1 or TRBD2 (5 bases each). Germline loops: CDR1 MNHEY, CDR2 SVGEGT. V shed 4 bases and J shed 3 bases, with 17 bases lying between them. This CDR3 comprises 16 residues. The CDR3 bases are TGTGCCAGCAGTTCCACCATGGGGCAGCGGACAGATACGCAGTATTTT. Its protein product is CASSSTMGQRTDTQYF.

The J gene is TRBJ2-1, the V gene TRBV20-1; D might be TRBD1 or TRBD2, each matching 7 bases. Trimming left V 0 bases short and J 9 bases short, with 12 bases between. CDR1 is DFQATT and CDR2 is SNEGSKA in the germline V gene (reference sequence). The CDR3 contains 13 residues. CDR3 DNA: TGCAGTGCTAGAGAGGGAGGGGGCGGTGAGCAGTTCTTC. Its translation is CSAREGGGGEQFF.

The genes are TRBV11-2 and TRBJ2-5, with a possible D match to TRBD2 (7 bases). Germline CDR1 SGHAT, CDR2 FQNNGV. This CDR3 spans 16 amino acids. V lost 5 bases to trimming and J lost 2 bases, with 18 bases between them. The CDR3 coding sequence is TGTGCCAGCAGCCCCCGGTCGGGGGGCAGGCAAGAGACCCAGTACTTC. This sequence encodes CASSPRSGGRQETQYF.

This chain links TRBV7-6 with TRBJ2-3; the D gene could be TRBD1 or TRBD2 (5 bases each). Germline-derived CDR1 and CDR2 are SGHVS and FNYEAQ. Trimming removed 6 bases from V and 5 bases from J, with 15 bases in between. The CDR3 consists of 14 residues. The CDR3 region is CASSYYIGGDTQYF. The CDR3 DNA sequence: TGTGCCAGCAGTTACTATATTGGGGGAGATACGCAGTATTTT.

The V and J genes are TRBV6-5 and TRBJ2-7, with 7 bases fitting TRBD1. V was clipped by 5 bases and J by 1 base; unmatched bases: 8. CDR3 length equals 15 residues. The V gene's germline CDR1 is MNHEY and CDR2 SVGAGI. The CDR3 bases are TGTGCCAGCAGTCGGCCCAAACAGGGGTCCTACGAGCAGTACTTC. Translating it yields CASSRPKQGSYEQYF.

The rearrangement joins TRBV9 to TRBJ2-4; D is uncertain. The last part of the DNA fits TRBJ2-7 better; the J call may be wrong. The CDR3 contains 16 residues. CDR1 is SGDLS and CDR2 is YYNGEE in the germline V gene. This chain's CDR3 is CASSVVAALQAYEQYF. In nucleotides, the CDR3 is TGTGCCAGCAGCGTAGTCGCAGCCCTCCAAGCCTACGAGCAGTACTTC.

CDR3 in DNA: TGTGCCAGCAGTACGCGGACAGGAGCCATCACAGATACGCAGTATTTT. Its translation is CASSTRTGAITDTQYF. The gene calls are TRBV6-5 and TRBJ2-3, with TRBD1 matching 7 bases. There are 16 residues in the CDR3. The V segment lost 5 bases and the J segment 2 bases; nucleotides outside the gene matches: 10. Germline-derived CDR1 and CDR2 are MNHEY and SVGAGI.

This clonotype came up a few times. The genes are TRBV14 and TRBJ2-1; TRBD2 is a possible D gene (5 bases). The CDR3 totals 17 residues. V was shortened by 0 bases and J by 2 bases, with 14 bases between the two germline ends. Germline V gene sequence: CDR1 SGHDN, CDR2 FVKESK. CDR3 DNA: TGTGCCAGCAGCCAAGAGGCACTAGTAAGTCCCTACAATGAGCAGTTCTTC. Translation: CASSQEALVSPYNEQFF.

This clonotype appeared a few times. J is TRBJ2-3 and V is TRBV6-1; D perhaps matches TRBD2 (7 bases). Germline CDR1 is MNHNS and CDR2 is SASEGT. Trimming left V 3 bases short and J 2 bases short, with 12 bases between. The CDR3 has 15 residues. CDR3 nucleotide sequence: TGTGCCAGCAGTGACGCGGGGGCCATCACAGATACGCAGTATTTT. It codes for CASSDAGAITDTQYF.

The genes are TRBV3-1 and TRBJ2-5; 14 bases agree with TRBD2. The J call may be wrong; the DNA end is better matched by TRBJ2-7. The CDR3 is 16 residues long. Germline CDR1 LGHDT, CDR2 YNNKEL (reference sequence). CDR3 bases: TGTGCCAGCAGCCACGGACTAGCGGGGGGTATTTACGAGCAGTACTTC. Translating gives CASSHGLAGGIYEQYF.

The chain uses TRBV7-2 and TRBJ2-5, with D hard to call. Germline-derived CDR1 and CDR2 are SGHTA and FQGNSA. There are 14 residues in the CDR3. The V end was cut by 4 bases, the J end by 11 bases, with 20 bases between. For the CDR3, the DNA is TGTGCCAGCAGCTCCCGGCACAAGCATGAGGAGCAGTACTTC. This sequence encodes CASSSRHKHEEQYF.

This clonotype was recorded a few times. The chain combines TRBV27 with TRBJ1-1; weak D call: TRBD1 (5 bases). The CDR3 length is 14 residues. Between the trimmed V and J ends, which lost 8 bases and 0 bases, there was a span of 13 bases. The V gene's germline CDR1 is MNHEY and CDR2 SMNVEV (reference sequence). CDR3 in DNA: TGTGCCAGCCGACCCGCGACAGTGAACACTGAAGCTTTCTTT. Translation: CASRPATVNTEAFF.

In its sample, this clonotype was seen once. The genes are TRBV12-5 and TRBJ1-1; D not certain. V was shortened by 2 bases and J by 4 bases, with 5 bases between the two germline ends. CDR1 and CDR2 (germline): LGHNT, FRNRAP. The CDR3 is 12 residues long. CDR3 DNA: TGTGCTAGTGGTTTGCAAATCACTGAAGCTTTCTTT. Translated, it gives CASGLQITEAFF.

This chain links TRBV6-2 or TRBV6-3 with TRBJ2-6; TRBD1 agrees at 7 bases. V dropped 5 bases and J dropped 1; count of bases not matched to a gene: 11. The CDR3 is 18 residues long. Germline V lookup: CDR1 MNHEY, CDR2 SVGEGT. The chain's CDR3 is CASSLTDRVLSGANVLTF. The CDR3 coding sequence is TGTGCCAGCAGTCTAACTGACAGGGTTCTATCTGGGGCCAACGTCCTGACTTTC.

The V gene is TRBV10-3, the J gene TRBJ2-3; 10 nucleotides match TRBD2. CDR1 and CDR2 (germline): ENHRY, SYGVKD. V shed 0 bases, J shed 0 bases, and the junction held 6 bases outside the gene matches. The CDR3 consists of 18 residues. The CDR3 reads CAISESASGGPSTDTQYF. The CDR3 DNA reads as TGTGCCATCAGTGAGTCGGCTAGCGGGGGTCCTAGCACAGATACGCAGTATTTT.